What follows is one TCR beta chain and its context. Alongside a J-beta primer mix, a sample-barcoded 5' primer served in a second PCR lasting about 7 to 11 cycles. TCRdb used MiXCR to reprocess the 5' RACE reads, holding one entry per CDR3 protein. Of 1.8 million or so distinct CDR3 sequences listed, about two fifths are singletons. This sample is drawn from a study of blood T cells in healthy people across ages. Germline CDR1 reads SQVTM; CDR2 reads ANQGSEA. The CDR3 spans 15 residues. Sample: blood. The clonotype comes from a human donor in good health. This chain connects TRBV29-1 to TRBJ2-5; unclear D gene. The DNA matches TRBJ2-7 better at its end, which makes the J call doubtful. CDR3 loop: CSVGVGPHKSGEQYF. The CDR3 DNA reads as TGCAGCGTTGGCGTGGGTCCCCATAAATCGGGCGAGCAGTACTTC.